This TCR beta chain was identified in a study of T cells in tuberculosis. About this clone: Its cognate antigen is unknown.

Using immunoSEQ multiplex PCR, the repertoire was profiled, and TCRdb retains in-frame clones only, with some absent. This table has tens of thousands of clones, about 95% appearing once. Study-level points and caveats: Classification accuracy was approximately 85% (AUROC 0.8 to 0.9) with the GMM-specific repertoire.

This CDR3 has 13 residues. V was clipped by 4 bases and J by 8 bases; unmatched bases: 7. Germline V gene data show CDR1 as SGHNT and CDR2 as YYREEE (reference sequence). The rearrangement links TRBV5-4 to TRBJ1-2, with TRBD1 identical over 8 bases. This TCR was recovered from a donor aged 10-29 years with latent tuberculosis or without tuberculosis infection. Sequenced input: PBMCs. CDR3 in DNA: TGTGCCAGCAGCCGACAGGGGTATGGCGGCTACACCTTC. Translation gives CASSRQGYGGYTF.